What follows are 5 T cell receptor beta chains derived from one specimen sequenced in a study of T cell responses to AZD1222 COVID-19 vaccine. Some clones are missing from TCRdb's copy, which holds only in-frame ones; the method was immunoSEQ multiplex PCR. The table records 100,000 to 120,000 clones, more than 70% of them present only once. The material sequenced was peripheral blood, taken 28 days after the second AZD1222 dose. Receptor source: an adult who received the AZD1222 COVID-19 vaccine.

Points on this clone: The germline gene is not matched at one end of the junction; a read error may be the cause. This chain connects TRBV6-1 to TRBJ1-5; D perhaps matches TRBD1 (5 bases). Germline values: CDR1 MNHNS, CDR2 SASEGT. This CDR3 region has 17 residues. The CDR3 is CASSGFGAEASYQAQHF. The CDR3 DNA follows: TGTGCCAGCAGTGGGTTCGGGGCGGAGGCATCTTATCAGGCCCAGCATTTT.

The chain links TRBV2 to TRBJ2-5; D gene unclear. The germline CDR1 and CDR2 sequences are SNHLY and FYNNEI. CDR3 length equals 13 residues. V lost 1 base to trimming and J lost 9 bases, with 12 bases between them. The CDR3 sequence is CASSEGENRAQYF. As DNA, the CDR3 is TGTGCCAGCAGTGAAGGCGAGAATAGGGCCCAGTACTTC.

This CDR3 reads CASSQDHSGANVLTF. The CDR3 DNA follows: TGCGCCAGCAGCCAAGATCATTCTGGGGCCAACGTCCTGACTTTC. This chain links TRBV4-3 with TRBJ2-6; D not certain. The CDR3 is 15 residues long. The V gene lost 0 bases and the J gene lost 1 base, with 4 bases spanning the gap. Germline-derived CDR1 and CDR2 are LGHNA and YSLEER.

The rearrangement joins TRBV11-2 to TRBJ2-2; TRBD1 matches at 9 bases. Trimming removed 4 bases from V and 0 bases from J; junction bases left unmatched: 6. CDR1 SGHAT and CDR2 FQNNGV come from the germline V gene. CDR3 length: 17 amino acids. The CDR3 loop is CASSYEQGAPNTGELFF. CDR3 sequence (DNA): TGTGCCAGCAGCTATGAACAGGGGGCGCCGAACACCGGGGAGCTGTTTTTT.

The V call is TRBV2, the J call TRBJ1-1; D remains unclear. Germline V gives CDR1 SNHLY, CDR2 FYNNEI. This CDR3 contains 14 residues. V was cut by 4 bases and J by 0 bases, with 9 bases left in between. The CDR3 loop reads CASSVRSMNTEAFF. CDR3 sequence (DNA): TGTGCCAGCAGTGTACGGAGCATGAACACTGAAGCTTTCTTT. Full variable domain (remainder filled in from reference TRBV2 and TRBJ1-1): EPEVTQTPSHQVTQMGQEVILRCVPISNHLYFYWYRQILGQKVEFLVSFYNNEISEKSEIFDDQFSVERPDGSNFTLKIRSTKLEDSAMYFCASSVRSMNTEAFFGQGTRLTVV.